This entry features one T cell receptor (beta chain) sequence. The antigen is not known. The data derive from a study of T cell responses to AZD1222 COVID-19 vaccine. Study-level findings and limits: Spike-specific TCR breadth rose after two AZD1222 doses, and depth rose as well. It should be noted that donors were predominantly white British and more often female, and clonal diversity was possibly underestimated. Sampling captured repertoires only after the peak T cell response.

CDR3 size: 19 residues. Germline V lookup: CDR1 LNHNV, CDR2 YYDKDF (reference sequence). J was trimmed by 5 bases and V by 0 bases; bases with no gene match: 14. Libraries were prepared by immunoSEQ multiplex PCR; TCRdb keeps only in-frame clonotypes and omits some of them. The sample yields roughly 140,000 clones, approximately 78% seen once. The rearrangement joins TRBV15 to TRBJ2-3; 10 positions match TRBD1. Material: peripheral blood, obtained on day 0 of MenACWY control vaccination. The sequence was collected from an adult in good health. The CDR3 is CATSRDPLSTGGTGDTQYF. The CDR3 DNA sequence: TGTGCCACCAGCAGAGATCCCCTCTCGACAGGGGGCACGGGAGATACGCAGTATTTT.